The clone carrying this TCR beta chain was found many times. No antigen is known for it. The read comes to an end 3 residues before the CDR3 does, leaving the germline J gene to fill in the end. These data come from a study of T cell clonality in common variable immunodeficiency. The study, taken as a whole, reports: Patient heterogeneity in the CVID cohort limited correlations between repertoire features and clinical complications. Fewer deletions and N-nucleotide insertions were reportedly seen in common variable immunodeficiency TCR beta sequences. Shared TCRbeta clones were fewer between CVID subjects than controls.

The method was immunoSEQ multiplex PCR; TCRdb's version includes in-frame clones alone and lacks a portion of them. Recorded here are 35,000 to 55,000 clones, none singletons. V dropped 6 bases and J dropped 2 bases, with 5 bases sitting between them. The CDR3 spans 11 residues. Germline CDR1 is SEHNR and CDR2 is FQNEAQ (reference sequence). The rearrangement joins TRBV7-9 to TRBJ2-7; D ambiguous. This TCR was recovered from a person between 18 and 75 years old in good health. Sequenced input: peripheral blood mononuclear cells. The DNA read from the CDR3 is TGTGCCAGCAGTCTTACCTACGAG. Its translation is CASSLTYE. Given in full, the CDR3 is CASSLTYEQYF.